These T cell receptor beta chains were read from a single sample in a study of blood T cell repertoires in COVID-19. The table came from immunoSEQ multiplex PCR; TCRdb's copy has only in-frame clones and leaves some out. In the table there are over 200,000 clones, roughly 87% of which are singletons. Sequenced material: peripheral blood. These receptors came from a man aged 35 to 55 with active or convalescent COVID-19. Each CDR3 is given with its conserved first and last residue. The order of the fields is V gene, J gene, CDR3 protein.

TRBV29-1,TRBJ2-1,CSVAILQDKFF
TRBV6-5,TRBJ1-5,CASSSGGQPQHF
TRBV27,TRBJ2-7,CASKVWGQGSYEQYF
TRBV9,TRBJ1-1,CASSVVQGLNTEAFF
TRBV5-6,TRBJ2-1,CASSLDLGRVYNEQFF
TRBV18,TRBJ2-7,CASSPTGGITYEQYF
TRBV5-4,TRBJ1-2,CASSLRTGRNYGYTF
TRBV3-1/TRBV3-2,TRBJ2-1,CASSQRLVSRYNEQFF
TRBV24-1,TRBJ1-2,CATQSGAGYGYTF
TRBV28,TRBJ1-2,CASSLSMRGQGYTF
TRBV2,TRBJ2-3,CASSVGGGDTQYF
TRBV5-1,TRBJ1-2,CASSFSTGGEGYTF
TRBV7-2,TRBJ1-6,CASSTPRGGGSYNSPLHF
TRBV6-2/TRBV6-3,TRBJ1-5,CASSPPVGQGDWPQHF
TRBV27,TRBJ1-5,CASSPLIYSNQPQHF
TRBV11-2,TRBJ1-5,CASSQTGGGYQPQHF
TRBV18,TRBJ1-1,CASSTSRAGDTEAFF
TRBV11-2,TRBJ2-3,CASSLDRGPDTQYF
TRBV9,TRBJ2-3,CASSQGGTSTDTQYF
TRBV7-3,TRBJ2-1,CASSTLAGAYNEQFF
TRBV30,TRBJ1-5,CAFADRGRNQPQHF
TRBV7-9,TRBJ2-7,CASSTTGGSYEQYF
TRBV19,TRBJ1-1,CASSPGGEILGNTEAFF
TRBV2,TRBJ2-2,CARTSGPHGGGELFF
TRBV28,TRBJ1-2,CASSSPGQGADYGYTF
TRBV29-1,TRBJ2-3,CSVEVRDFGTQYF
TRBV3-1/TRBV3-2,TRBJ1-1,CASSEQGPGAFF
TRBV29-1,TRBJ2-7,CSVRTAVVDEQYF
TRBV4-2,TRBJ2-1,CASSQAADSYNEQFF
TRBV18,TRBJ2-2,CASSPQGPQNTGELFF
TRBV18,TRBJ1-2,CASSPEEGAQDGYTF
TRBV4-1,TRBJ1-6,CASSREQGALGSPLHF
TRBV4-2,TRBJ2-7,CASSQGLAGGPYEQYF
TRBV2,TRBJ2-3,CASSDTTTDTQYF
TRBV11-3,TRBJ1-4,CASSLARGEKLFF
TRBV6-5,TRBJ1-2,CASSRRDRDYGYTF
TRBV5-1,TRBJ2-7,CASTRGTITKEQYF
TRBV27,TRBJ1-1,CASSFLTGMNTEAFF
TRBV12-5,TRBJ2-7,CASAGQPTYEQYF
TRBV19,TRBJ1-5,CASRTGLYGNQPQHF
TRBV28,TRBJ1-5,CASSNWDSGTGQPQHF
TRBV11-2,TRBJ2-7,CASRIGRTYEQYF
TRBV5-1,TRBJ2-7,CASSEGGSYEQYF
TRBV27,TRBJ2-1,CASSLSFNNEQFF
TRBV18,TRBJ2-7,CASSVQGASEQYF
TRBV28,TRBJ2-2,CASSRDTGELFF
TRBV25-1,TRBJ1-2,CASSQGNYGYTF
TRBV27,TRBJ1-6,CASSPVRNSPLHF
TRBV29-1,TRBJ1-2,CSVEATTDGYTF
TRBV10-1,TRBJ2-7,CASSEIRGGFDEQYF
TRBV7-9,TRBJ1-2,CASSSPGTGLVVGYTF
TRBV7-9,TRBJ1-1,CASSPEGTGPSFF
TRBV5-4,TRBJ2-1,CASSFGSGGRNNEQFF
TRBV18,TRBJ2-7,CASSSGGGPTYEQYF
TRBV7-9,TRBJ1-3,CASSRDMSSGNTIYF
TRBV18,TRBJ1-2,CASSPTLGGVFDYGYTF
TRBV28,TRBJ1-2,CASSSLRQGAPGYTF
TRBV30,TRBJ2-3,CAWSVRNGGTQYF
TRBV10-3,TRBJ2-7,CAISESLRSDLSYEQYF